The next 29 T cell receptor beta chains were all read from a single sample in a study of CD8+ T cells in alopecia areata. Sequencing templates came from extracted RNA that was reverse transcribed into cDNA. Sequencing was performed with immunoSEQ multiplex PCR; in TCRdb, only in-frame clones are kept and a portion is missing. The data hold about 180,000 clones, with less than 75% observed a single time. The treatment was: oral pan-JAK inhibitor, 5-10 mg twice daily. The material was CD4+ T cells sorted from blood, obtained at approximately week 60, from a patient treated with tofacitinib. Receptors were obtained from a human donor with alopecia areata.

The chain is built from TRBV4-1 and TRBJ2-3, with 7 bases matching TRBD2. Losses at the gene ends were 1 base for V and 3 bases for J; bases not matched to a gene: 10. Germline-derived CDR1 and CDR2 are MGHRA and YSYEKL. CDR3 length: 17 amino acids. CDR3 protein: CASSQAAKRGITDTQYF. The DNA for the CDR3 is TGCGCCAGCAGCCAAGCAGCCAAGCGGGGCATTACAGATACGCAGTATTTT.

The chain uses TRBV6-1 and TRBJ2-3, with D perhaps matching TRBD2 (5 bases). This CDR3 has 11 residues. From germline, CDR1 is MNHNS and CDR2 SASEGT. V gave up 11 bases and J gave up 6 bases, with 12 bases separating them. Written as DNA, the CDR3 is TGTGCCGTCGATACGGGGGATACGCAGTATTTT. The encoded protein is CAVDTGDTQYF.

This clone has only a few counts. The gene calls are TRBV25-1 and TRBJ2-2; D unclear. Trimming cost V 6 bases and J 7 bases, with 9 bases left between them. Germline assignment: CDR1 MGHDK and CDR2 SYGVNS. CDR3 length equals 12 residues. The DNA for the CDR3 is TGTGCCAGCAGCGGGTTTGGCGGGGAGCTGTTTTTT. Amino acid sequence: CASSGFGGELFF.

This clone came up a few times. The CDR3 region is CSTDRGSTDTQYF. The CDR3 coding sequence is TGCAGCACTGATCGTGGGAGCACAGATACGCAGTATTTT. The chain combines TRBV29-1 with TRBJ2-3; D unresolved. Germline CDR1 reads SQVTM; CDR2 reads ANQGSEA. V was clipped by 8 bases and J by 0 bases, with 12 bases between them. This CDR3 spans 13 amino acids.

This clone has only a few counts. The chain employs TRBV11-2 and TRBJ1-6; 9 bases line up with TRBD1. The V gene's germline CDR1 is SGHAT and CDR2 FQNNGV. CDR3 length: 15 amino acids. V lost 5 bases and J lost 10; bases outside the gene matches: 9. The CDR3 DNA sequence: TGTGCCAGCAGCCGAGCGGGACAGGGTGGATCACCCCTCCACTTT. Translating it yields CASSRAGQGGSPLHF.

The sample holds a few counts of this clone. In DNA, the CDR3 is TGCAGCGTTCATCGGGGGAAAGCGCCGCAGTATTTT. It encodes CSVHRGKAPQYF. The chain recombines TRBV29-1 with TRBJ2-3; TRBD2 might be the D (6 bases). The CDR3 totals 12 residues. CDR1 and CDR2 from the germline V gene are SQVTM and ANQGSEA. Trimming cost V 5 bases and J 10 bases, with 16 bases left between them.

The chain links TRBV30 to TRBJ2-3; D possibly uses TRBD1 or TRBD2 (6 bases each). CDR1 and CDR2 (germline): GTSNPN, SVGIG (reference sequence). Trimming shortened V by 0 bases and J by 5 bases, and 12 bases separated the two germline ends. The CDR3 extends over 14 amino acids. The CDR3 reads CAWSVGGGGDTQYF. The DNA of the CDR3 is TGTGCCTGGAGTGTTGGAGGGGGAGGAGATACGCAGTATTTT.

The chain recombines TRBV6-5 with TRBJ2-5; tentatively, D is TRBD2 (5 bases). From germline, CDR1 is MNHEY and CDR2 SVGAGI. Between the trimmed V and J ends, which lost 6 bases and 5 bases, there was a span of 16 bases. The CDR3 length is 14 residues. CDR3 residues: CASSQTRTSETQYF. CDR3 in DNA: TGTGCCAGCAGCCAGACCAGGACTTCGGAGACCCAGTACTTC.

This rearrangement joins TRBV18 to TRBJ2-7, with D possibly matching TRBD2 (5 bases). The CDR3 is 14 amino acids. V was shortened by 3 bases and J by 6 bases, with 15 bases between the two germline ends. Per germline, CDR1 KGHSH and CDR2 LQKENI. This CDR3 reads CASSPGSGSSEQYF. The DNA for the CDR3 is TGTGCCAGCTCACCTGGTTCGGGGTCGAGCGAGCAGTACTTC.

The J gene is TRBJ2-1, the V gene TRBV7-9; 10 bases line up with TRBD1. Trimming cost V 5 bases and J 12 bases; bases outside gene matches: 10. This CDR3 is 14 amino acids long. Per germline, CDR1 SEHNR and CDR2 FQNEAQ (reference sequence). For the CDR3, the DNA is TGTGCCAGCAGCACGCCAGGGACAGGGGAAAGGCAGTTCTTC. This encodes CASSTPGTGERQFF.

V gene TRBV5-6 combines with J gene TRBJ2-5; no reliable D call. Per germline, CDR1 SGHDT and CDR2 YYEEEE. The CDR3 length is 12 residues. Trimming shortened V by 1 base and J by 4 bases, and 5 bases separated the two germline ends. The CDR3 DNA reads TGTGCCAGCAGCTTGACGGTAGAGACCCAGTACTTC. This encodes CASSLTVETQYF.

The chain carries TRBV9 and TRBJ1-3, with unresolved D. Trimming stripped 0 bases from V and 0 bases from J, with 13 bases between. CDR3 length equals 17 residues. CDR1 and CDR2 from the germline V gene are SGDLS and YYNGEE. The CDR3 region is CASSVDGRSYSGNTIYF. As DNA, the CDR3 is TGTGCCAGCAGCGTAGATGGCAGGTCCTACTCTGGAAACACCATATATTTT.

The genes are TRBV9 and TRBJ1-1; D is ambiguous. Trimming left V 0 bases short and J 8 bases short, with 8 bases between. The CDR3 is 12 amino acids. Germline CDR1 SGDLS, CDR2 YYNGEE. In nucleotides, the CDR3 is TGTGCCAGCAGCGTAGGACTAAGCGAAGCTTTCTTT. Translated, it gives CASSVGLSEAFF.

The V and J genes are TRBV30 and TRBJ2-1; the D call may be TRBD1 or TRBD2 (6 bases each). Per the germline V gene, CDR1 is GTSNPN and CDR2 is SVGIG (reference sequence). V was cut by 2 bases and J by 5 bases, with 22 bases left in between. This CDR3 has 17 amino acids. CDR3 residues: CAWSRGVRALSHNEQFF. The DNA for the CDR3 is TGTGCCTGGAGTAGGGGGGTGCGGGCCTTGTCCCACAATGAGCAGTTCTTC. The full variable domain, its missing parts supplied by reference TRBV30 and TRBJ2-1, is SQTIHQWPATLVQPVGSPLSLECTVEGTSNPNLYWYRQAAGRGLQLLFYSVGIGQISSEVPQNLSASRPQDRQFILSSKKLLLSDSGFYLCAWSRGVRALSHNEQFFGPGTRLTVL.

This clone occurred once. The V gene is TRBV27, the J gene TRBJ1-2; 12 bases are a match to TRBD1. The V and J ends lost 8 bases and 0 bases, in that order; junction bases with no gene match: 4. CDR1 is MNHEY, CDR2 SMNVEV, per germline (reference sequence). This CDR3 has 15 amino acids. The CDR3 protein is CASWDRGLTNYGYTF. The CDR3 region has the DNA TGTGCCAGCTGGGACAGGGGGCTCACTAACTATGGCTACACCTTC.

The V call is TRBV30, the J call TRBJ2-7; tentatively, D is TRBD2 (5 bases). Deletions cut 5 bases from V and 6 bases from J, with 17 bases between. The CDR3 extends over 13 amino acids. The V gene's germline CDR1 is GTSNPN and CDR2 SVGIG (reference sequence). CDR3 region: CAWAKSGLGEQYF. The CDR3 DNA reads as TGTGCCTGGGCTAAATCTGGACTGGGCGAGCAGTACTTC.

The chain employs TRBV5-1 and TRBJ2-7; D ambiguous. Trimming shortened V by 4 bases and J by 7 bases, and 12 bases separated the two germline ends. This CDR3 region has 12 residues. Germline CDR1 reads SGHRS; CDR2 reads YFSETQ. CDR3 DNA: TGCGCCAGCAGCACCAATGACCGGGAGCAGTACTTC. Encoded protein: CASSTNDREQYF.

This clone was seen a handful of times. V gene TRBV29-1 combines with J gene TRBJ2-1; D gene unclear. Trimming removed 4 bases at V and 3 bases at J, with 10 bases between. Germline V gene sequence: CDR1 SQVTM, CDR2 ANQGSEA. The CDR3 spans 13 residues. CDR3: CSVGHIHYNEQFF. CDR3 in DNA: TGCAGCGTTGGTCATATTCACTACAATGAGCAGTTCTTC.

This chain's CDR3 is CAISAMNTEAFF. DNA for the CDR3: TGTGCCATCAGTGCGATGAACACTGAAGCTTTCTTT. This sequence joins TRBV10-3 and TRBJ1-1; the D is unclear. Germline values: CDR1 ENHRY, CDR2 SYGVKD. Trimming took off 4 bases at V and 0 bases at J, with 3 bases between the two ends. This CDR3 is 12 amino acids long.

The chain recombines TRBV11-2 with TRBJ2-1, with 8 bases lining up with TRBD1. This CDR3 has 13 residues. V gave up 5 bases and J gave up 9 bases; unmatched junction bases: 6. Germline V gene sequence: CDR1 SGHAT, CDR2 FQNNGV. The CDR3 loop reads CASSTGGRGEQFF. In nucleotides, the CDR3 is TGTGCCAGCAGCACAGGGGGTAGGGGTGAGCAGTTCTTC.

This chain connects TRBV19 to TRBJ1-1; no clear D gene. V lost 10 bases and J 4 bases, leaving 16 bases between the germline ends. Germline-derived CDR1 and CDR2 are LNHDA and SQIVND (reference sequence). This CDR3 has 13 amino acids. CDR3 protein: CATSSDRSTEAFF. Here the CDR3 DNA reads TGTGCCACAAGTAGCGATAGGAGCACTGAAGCTTTCTTT.

This clone occurred once. DNA of the CDR3: TGTGCCAGCAGGCGCACAGGAATCAACACCGGGGAGCTGTTTTTT. Protein: CASRRTGINTGELFF. J is TRBJ2-2 and V is TRBV11-2; a possible D gene is TRBD1 (5 bases). V was pared by 6 bases and J by 2 bases, with 13 bases between. Looked up from germline, CDR1 is SGHAT and CDR2 is FQNNGV. This CDR3 spans 15 amino acids.

This chain links TRBV2 with TRBJ2-5; D is ambiguous. Looked up from germline, CDR1 is SNHLY and CDR2 is FYNNEI. The CDR3 has 13 residues. V was shortened by 7 bases and J by 7 bases, with 16 bases between the two germline ends. Here the CDR3 DNA reads TGTGCCAGCAACGCTCAGAGTAGAGGGACCCAGTACTTC. Its protein product is CASNAQSRGTQYF.

In DNA, the CDR3 is TGTGCCAGTAGACCAGGGAATCAGCCCCAGCATTTT. Amino acid sequence: CASRPGNQPQHF. V is TRBV19 and J is TRBJ1-5; TRBD1 is a possible D gene (5 bases). Germline CDR1 and CDR2: LNHDA and SQIVND (reference sequence). CDR3 length equals 12 residues. Trimming removed 6 bases at V and 4 bases at J, with 7 bases between. The full variable domain, with the rest looked up from reference TRBV19 and TRBJ1-5, is DGGITQSPKYLFRKEGQNVTLSCEQNLNHDAMYWYRQDPGQGLRLIYYSQIVNDFQKGDIAEGYSVSREKKESFPLTVTSAQKNPTAFYLCASRPGNQPQHFGDGTRLSIL.

This chain uses TRBV7-9 with TRBJ1-2; D is uncertain. The germline CDR1 and CDR2 sequences are SEHNR and FQNEAQ (reference sequence). Trimming took off 5 bases at V and 6 bases at J, with 22 bases between the two ends. The CDR3 spans 16 residues. The CDR3 DNA sequence: TGTGCCAGCAGCCTAGACGTTGGTTGGGAGGCAAATGGCTACACCTTC. Protein product: CASSLDVGWEANGYTF.

The DNA for the CDR3 is TGTGCCTGGAGCGCGTCGAGGCAGTTCTTC. Translation: CAWSASRQFF. The chain recombines TRBV30 with TRBJ2-1; no firm D call. V dropped 3 bases and J dropped 12 bases, with 9 bases sitting between them. From germline, CDR1 is GTSNPN and CDR2 SVGIG (reference sequence). CDR3 length: 10 residues.

This chain uses TRBV7-6 with TRBJ1-6, with 8 bases fitting TRBD1. The J segment lost 12 bases and the V segment lost 5 bases, leaving 12 bases of the junction unmatched. This CDR3 is built from 15 residues. Germline V lookup: CDR1 SGHVS, CDR2 FNYEAQ. CDR3 sequence reads: CASSSRTGLGGPLHF. CDR3 bases: TGTGCCAGCAGCAGTAGGACAGGGCTAGGGGGACCCCTCCACTTT.

A few counts support this clone. V is TRBV6-5 and J is TRBJ2-1, with TRBD1 identical over 8 bases. CDR1 and CDR2 from the germline V gene are MNHEY and SVGAGI. With V trimmed by 5 bases and J by 8 bases, 8 bases remained unmatched. CDR3 size: 14 residues. The CDR3 is CASSTWTGSYEQFF. In nucleotides, the CDR3 is TGTGCCAGCAGTACCTGGACAGGGTCGTATGAGCAGTTCTTC.

Regarding this clone: Other DNA variants within this sample encode the same CDR3. The chain joins TRBV10-3 to TRBJ2-5; D unclear. The CDR3 totals 12 residues. The V end was cut by 3 bases, the J end by 1 base, with 3 bases between. Germline V gene sequence: CDR1 ENHRY, CDR2 SYGVKD. The CDR3 bases are TGTGCCATCAGTGAACCCCAAGAGACCCAGTACTTC. As protein: CAISEPQETQYF.